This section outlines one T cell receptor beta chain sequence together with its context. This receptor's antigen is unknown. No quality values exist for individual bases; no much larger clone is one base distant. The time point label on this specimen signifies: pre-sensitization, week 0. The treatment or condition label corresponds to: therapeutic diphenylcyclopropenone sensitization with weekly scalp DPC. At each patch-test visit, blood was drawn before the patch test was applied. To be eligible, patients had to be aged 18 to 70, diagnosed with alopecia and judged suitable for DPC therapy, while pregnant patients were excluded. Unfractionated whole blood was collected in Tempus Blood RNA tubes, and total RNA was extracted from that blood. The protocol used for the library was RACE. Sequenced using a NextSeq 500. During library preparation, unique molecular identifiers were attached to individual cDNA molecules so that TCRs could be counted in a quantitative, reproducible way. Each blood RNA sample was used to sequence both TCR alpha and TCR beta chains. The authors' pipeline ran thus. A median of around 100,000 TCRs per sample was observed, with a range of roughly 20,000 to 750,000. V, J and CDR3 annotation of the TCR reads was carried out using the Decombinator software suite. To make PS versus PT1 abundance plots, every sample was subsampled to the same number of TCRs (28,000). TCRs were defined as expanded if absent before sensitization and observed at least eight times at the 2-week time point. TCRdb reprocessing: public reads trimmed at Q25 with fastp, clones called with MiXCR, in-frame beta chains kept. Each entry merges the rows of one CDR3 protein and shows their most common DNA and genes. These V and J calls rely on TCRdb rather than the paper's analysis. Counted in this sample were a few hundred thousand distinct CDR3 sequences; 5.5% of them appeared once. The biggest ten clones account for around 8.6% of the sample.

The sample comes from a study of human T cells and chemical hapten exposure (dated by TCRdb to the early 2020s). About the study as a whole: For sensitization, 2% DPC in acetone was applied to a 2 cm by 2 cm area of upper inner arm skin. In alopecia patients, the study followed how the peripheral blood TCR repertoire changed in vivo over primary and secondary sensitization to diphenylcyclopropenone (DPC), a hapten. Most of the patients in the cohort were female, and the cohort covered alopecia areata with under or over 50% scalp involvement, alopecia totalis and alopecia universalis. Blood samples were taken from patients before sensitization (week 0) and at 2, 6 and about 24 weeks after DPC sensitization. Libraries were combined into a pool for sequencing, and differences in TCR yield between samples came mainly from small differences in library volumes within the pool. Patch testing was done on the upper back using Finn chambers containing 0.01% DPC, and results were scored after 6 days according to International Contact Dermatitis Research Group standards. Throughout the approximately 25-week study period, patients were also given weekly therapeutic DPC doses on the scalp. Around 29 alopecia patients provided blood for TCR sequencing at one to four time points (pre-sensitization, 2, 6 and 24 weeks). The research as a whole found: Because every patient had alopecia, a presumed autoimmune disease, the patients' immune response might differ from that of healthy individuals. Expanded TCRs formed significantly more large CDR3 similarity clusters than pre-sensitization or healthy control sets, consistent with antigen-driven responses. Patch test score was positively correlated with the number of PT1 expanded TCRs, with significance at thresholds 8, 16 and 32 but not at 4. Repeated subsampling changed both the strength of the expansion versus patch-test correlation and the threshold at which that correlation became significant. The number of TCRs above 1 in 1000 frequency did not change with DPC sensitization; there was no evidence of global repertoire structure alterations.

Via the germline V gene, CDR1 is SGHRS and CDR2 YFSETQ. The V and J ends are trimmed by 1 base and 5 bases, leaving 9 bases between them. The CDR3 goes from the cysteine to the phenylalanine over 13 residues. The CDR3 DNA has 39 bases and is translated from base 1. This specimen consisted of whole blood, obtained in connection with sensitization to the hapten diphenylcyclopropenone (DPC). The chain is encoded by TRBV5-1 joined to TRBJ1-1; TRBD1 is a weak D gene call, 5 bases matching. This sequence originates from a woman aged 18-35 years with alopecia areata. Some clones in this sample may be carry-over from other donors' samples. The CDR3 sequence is CASSLPGKTEAFF. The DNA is TGCGCCAGCAGCTTGCCAGGGAAGACTGAAGCTTTCTTT.